Each of the 5 T cell receptor beta chains below was sequenced from the same sample in a study of shared clonotypes between healthy human individuals. TCRdb keeps only in-frame clones here, not all; method: immunoSEQ multiplex PCR. The table has 300,000 to 350,000 clones, roughly 70% seen once. Sequences were obtained from memory CD4+ T cells sorted from blood. Noted subset: CD45RA-negative fraction. These receptor sequences come from a man aged 30-40 years in good health.

The V call is TRBV6-5, the J call TRBJ2-1; D call uncertain. Germline V CDR1 and CDR2: MNHEY, SVGAGI. The CDR3 contains 11 residues. The germline V and J ends were trimmed by 6 bases and 10 bases, with 10 bases remaining between them. The CDR3 region is CASSDVWEQFF. The DNA for the CDR3 is TGTGCCAGCAGCGATGTTTGGGAGCAGTTCTTC.

This clone was counted ten times or more. The chain recombines TRBV5-6 with TRBJ2-1, with 9 nucleotides matching TRBD1. Germline CDR1 is SGHDT and CDR2 is YYEEEE. CDR3 size: 15 residues. Trimming at V came to 5 bases and at J to 6 bases, leaving 9 bases not matched to a gene. The CDR3 nucleotides are TGTGCCAGCAGTCCAGGGACAGGGTCGTTCAATGAGCAGTTCTTC. Translating it yields CASSPGTGSFNEQFF.

This chain connects TRBV5-1 to TRBJ2-6; a weak D match, TRBD1 (6 bases). V was shortened by 1 base and J by 4 bases, with 15 bases between the two germline ends. The CDR3 spans 17 residues. Germline V gives CDR1 SGHRS, CDR2 YFSETQ. The CDR3 loop reads CASSLRTDLSGANVLTF. The DNA for the CDR3 is TGCGCCAGCAGCTTGCGGACAGACCTCTCCGGGGCCAACGTCCTGACTTTC.

The chain employs TRBV5-4 and TRBJ2-1; possible D gene TRBD2, 8 bases. Trimming removed 2 bases from V and 9 bases from J, with 27 bases in between. The CDR3 contains 18 residues. The germline V gene encodes CDR1 SGHNT and CDR2 YYREEE (reference sequence). CDR3 amino acids: CASSFPSGGAGVLAEQFF. Here the CDR3 DNA reads TGTGCCAGCAGCTTTCCCTCAGGGGGAGCGGGAGTTCTGGCTGAGCAGTTCTTC.

This clone was seen once. V usage is TRBV19 and J usage is TRBJ1-5, with D hard to call. CDR1 LNHDA and CDR2 SQIVND come from the germline V gene (reference sequence). V was cut by 3 bases and J by 3 bases, with 6 bases left in between. The CDR3 extends over 13 amino acids. The DNA of the CDR3 is TGTGCCAGTAGTATCGCCTACAATCAGCCCCAGCATTTT. Residues: CASSIAYNQPQHF.